The rows below give T cell receptor beta chains drawn from one sample of a study of beta chain features in type 1 diabetes. The assay was immunoSEQ multiplex PCR, and TCRdb's table has in-frame clones only and misses some. The table records 300,000 to 400,000 clones, over 9% of them present only once. The sequenced sample consisted of central memory CD4+ T cells from blood. These receptors were collected from a man in his thirties or forties with type 1 diabetes. Both conserved end residues are part of each CDR3. Each record gives: V gene, D gene, clone size, J gene, CDR3 protein, CDR3 DNA. A D gene is named only where the DNA matches it firmly. The listing skips clone size in some rows; elsewhere it reads once, few, many or a size class.

V: TRBV28; D: .; size: .; J: TRBJ1-5; CDR3: CASSLNPRQPQHF; DNA: TGTGCCAGCAGTTTAAACCCGCGTCAGCCCCAGCATTTT
V: TRBV9; D: TRBD1; size: .; J: TRBJ1-5; CDR3: CASNQQGGDQPQHF; DNA: TGTGCCAGTAACCAACAGGGGGGGGATCAGCCCCAGCATTTT
V: TRBV5-1; D: TRBD2; size: .; J: TRBJ2-7; CDR3: CASSLGGLADRYEQYF; DNA: TGCGCCAGCAGCCTCGGAGGACTAGCGGATCGATACGAGCAGTACTTC
V: TRBV2; D: .; size: .; J: TRBJ2-4; CDR3: CASSEQGSAKNIQYF; DNA: TGTGCCAGCAGTGAACAGGGCTCTGCCAAAAACATTCAGTACTTC
V: TRBV28; D: .; size: .; J: TRBJ2-7; CDR3: CASQRGGQRVQYF; DNA: TGTGCCTCCCAAAGGGGGGGGCAAAGGGTGCAGTACTTC
V: TRBV2; D: TRBD1; size: few; J: TRBJ1-5; CDR3: CASSGRGTVNQPQHF; DNA: TGTGCCAGCAGTGGTCGCGGGACAGTCAATCAGCCCCAGCATTTT
V: TRBV7-2; D: .; size: many; J: TRBJ1-5; CDR3: CASSRGQLNQPQHF; DNA: TGTGCCAGCAGCCGAGGACAGTTAAATCAGCCCCAGCATTTT
V: TRBV28; D: .; size: many; J: TRBJ2-7; CDR3: CASSSPGTGEQYF; DNA: TGTGCCAGCAGTTCACCTGGGACTGGCGAGCAGTACTTC
V: TRBV6-5; D: TRBD1; size: .; J: TRBJ2-7; CDR3: CASSYSRQGAYEQYF; DNA: TGTGCCAGCAGTTATTCGAGACAGGGGGCCTACGAGCAGTACTTC
V: TRBV28; D: .; size: few; J: TRBJ1-4; CDR3: CGVYGNEKLFF; DNA: TGTGGGGTTTATGGTAATGAAAAACTGTTTTTT
V: TRBV4-1; D: .; size: .; J: TRBJ1-1; CDR3: CASSLGLGMNTEAFF; DNA: TGTGCCAGCAGCCTAGGGTTGGGGATGAACACTGAAGCTTTCTTT
V: TRBV4-1; D: .; size: few; J: TRBJ1-4; CDR3: CASSQGGSGRSNEKLFF; DNA: TGCGCCAGCAGCCAAGGGGGCTCGGGGAGGAGTAATGAAAAACTGTTTTTT
V: TRBV7-3; D: TRBD1; size: .; J: TRBJ2-7; CDR3: CASSSPRGHASYEQYF; DNA: TGTGCCAGCAGCTCCCCCAGGGGGCACGCCTCCTACGAGCAGTACTTC
V: TRBV28; D: TRBD2; size: few; J: TRBJ2-1; CDR3: CASSTSGRDSNEQFF; DNA: TGTGCCAGCAGTACAAGCGGGAGAGATTCCAATGAGCAGTTCTTC
V: TRBV6-5; D: .; size: .; J: TRBJ2-5; CDR3: CASSPVQETQYF; DNA: TGTGCCAGCAGTCCGGTTCAAGAGACCCAGTACTTC
V: TRBV9; D: TRBD1; size: few; J: TRBJ1-4; CDR3: CASSADRAGEKLFF; DNA: TGTGCCAGCAGCGCAGACAGGGCGGGTGAAAAACTGTTTTTT
V: TRBV18; D: .; size: few; J: TRBJ2-1; CDR3: CASSPLRGSWNEQFF; DNA: TGTGCCAGCTCACCCCTACGCGGTAGCTGGAATGAGCAGTTCTTC
V: TRBV2; D: .; size: many; J: TRBJ2-1; CDR3: CASSERTDNEQFF; DNA: TGTGCCAGCAGTGAAAGGACAGACAATGAGCAGTTCTTC
V: TRBV7-2; D: .; size: few; J: TRBJ2-3; CDR3: CASSRDDTQYF; DNA: TGTGCCAGCAGCCGCGATGATACGCAGTATTTT
V: TRBV7-9; D: .; size: .; J: TRBJ1-1; CDR3: CASSPDTGVNTEAFF; DNA: TGTGCCAGCAGCCCTGACACCGGAGTGAACACTGAAGCTTTCTTT
V: TRBV5-1; D: .; size: few; J: TRBJ2-1; CDR3: CASSLDTNYNEQFF; DNA: TGCGCCAGCAGCTTGGACACGAATTACAATGAGCAGTTCTTC
V: TRBV6-1; D: TRBD1; size: .; J: TRBJ2-7; CDR3: CASSKQGNEQYF; DNA: TGTGCCAGCAGTAAACAGGGGAACGAGCAGTACTTC
V: TRBV28; D: .; size: many; J: TRBJ1-4; CDR3: CASSTNRDFNEKLFF; DNA: TGTGCCAGCAGCACTAACAGGGACTTTAATGAAAAACTGTTTTTT
V: TRBV7-9; D: TRBD1; size: few; J: TRBJ1-1; CDR3: CASSRMDRGTEAFF; DNA: TGCGCCAGCAGCCGGATGGACAGGGGCACTGAAGCTTTCTTT
V: TRBV28; D: TRBD1; size: .; J: TRBJ1-2; CDR3: CALNRGIDGYTF; DNA: TGTGCCTTGAACAGGGGAATAGATGGCTACACCTTC
V: TRBV5-1; D: TRBD1; size: few; J: TRBJ2-3; CDR3: CASSLQGHRTDTQYF; DNA: TGCGCCAGCAGCTTACAGGGGCATCGCACAGATACGCAGTATTTT
V: TRBV4-2; D: .; size: .; J: TRBJ2-7; CDR3: CASSLGHLVATSWNEQYF; DNA: TGTGCCAGCAGCTTAGGTCACTTGGTAGCGACGTCTTGGAACGAGCAGTACTTC
V: TRBV6-6; D: .; size: .; J: TRBJ1-2; CDR3: CASSSTPTGRDYGYTF; DNA: TGTGCCAGCAGCTCTACCCCTACAGGGAGAGACTATGGCTACACCTTC
V: TRBV10-3; D: .; size: many; J: TRBJ2-1; CDR3: CAISESGRSDEQFF; DNA: TGTGCCATCAGTGAGTCAGGCAGAAGCGATGAGCAGTTCTTC
V: TRBV7-2; D: .; size: few; J: TRBJ2-6; CDR3: CASSLAKGPSSGANVLTF; DNA: TGTGCCAGCAGCTTAGCAAAGGGTCCATCCTCTGGGGCCAACGTCCTGACTTTC
V: TRBV30; D: .; size: few; J: TRBJ2-1; CDR3: CAWGVLAEQFF; DNA: TGTGCCTGGGGGGTTTTAGCGGAGCAGTTCTTC
V: TRBV4-2; D: TRBD2; size: few; J: TRBJ2-7; CDR3: CASSPTTVIAGLYEQYF; DNA: TGTGCCAGCAGCCCTACAACGGTAATAGCGGGGCTATACGAGCAGTACTTC
V: TRBV4-2; D: TRBD1; size: few; J: TRBJ2-1; CDR3: CASSHDWGQDGNEQFF; DNA: TGTGCCAGCAGCCACGATTGGGGACAGGACGGGAATGAGCAGTTCTTC
V: TRBV4-3; D: .; size: .; J: TRBJ2-7; CDR3: CASSPRIGATGEQYF; DNA: TGCGCCAGCAGCCCAAGAATAGGGGCTACGGGCGAGCAGTACTTC
V: TRBV19; D: TRBD2; size: .; J: TRBJ2-1; CDR3: CASSSLAGVVNEQFF; DNA: TGTGCCAGTAGTAGTCTAGCGGGAGTTGTCAATGAGCAGTTCTTC
V: TRBV7-3; D: .; size: few; J: TRBJ2-3; CDR3: CASSLFRTDTQYF; DNA: TGTGCCAGCAGCTTATTTCGCACAGATACGCAGTATTTT
V: TRBV4-3; D: .; size: many; J: TRBJ2-3; CDR3: CASSLERTDTQYF; DNA: TGCGCCAGCAGCCTTGAAAGGACAGATACGCAGTATTTT
V: TRBV7-9; D: .; size: .; J: TRBJ1-2; CDR3: CASSSLRGDGYTF; DNA: TGTGCCAGCAGCTCCCTCAGGGGAGACGGCTACACCTTC
V: TRBV7-2; D: .; size: .; J: TRBJ1-5; CDR3: CASRPGGGNQPQHF; DNA: TGTGCCAGCAGGCCCGGGGGGGGCAATCAGCCCCAGCATTTT
V: TRBV28; D: .; size: .; J: TRBJ1-1; CDR3: CASTAWRGMNTEAFF; DNA: TGTGCCAGCACCGCTTGGAGGGGGATGAACACTGAAGCTTTCTTT
V: TRBV5-1; D: TRBD2; size: few; J: TRBJ2-5; CDR3: CASSGGTSGIAETQYF; DNA: TGCGCCAGCAGCGGAGGGACTAGCGGGATAGCAGAGACCCAGTACTTC
V: TRBV5-1; D: .; size: .; J: TRBJ2-7; CDR3: CASSPWGWSGEEQYF; DNA: TGCGCCAGCAGCCCCTGGGGTTGGAGCGGCGAGGAGCAGTACTTC
V: TRBV28; D: TRBD1; size: few; J: TRBJ2-7; CDR3: CASSLLVTGAYEQYF; DNA: TGTGCCAGCAGTTTATTGGTGACAGGGGCCTACGAGCAGTACTTC
V: TRBV4-2; D: .; size: .; J: TRBJ1-4; CDR3: CASSQDRQPSNEKLFF; DNA: TGTGCCAGCAGCCAAGATCGACAGCCCTCCAATGAAAAACTGTTTTTT
V: TRBV5-5; D: .; size: .; J: TRBJ1-2; CDR3: CASSWDPGRINYGYTF; DNA: TGTGCCAGCAGCTGGGATCCGGGACGGATAAACTATGGCTACACCTTC
V: TRBV28; D: .; size: few; J: TRBJ1-1; CDR3: CASRYEMNTEAFF; DNA: TGTGCCAGCAGATATGAGATGAACACTGAAGCTTTCTTT